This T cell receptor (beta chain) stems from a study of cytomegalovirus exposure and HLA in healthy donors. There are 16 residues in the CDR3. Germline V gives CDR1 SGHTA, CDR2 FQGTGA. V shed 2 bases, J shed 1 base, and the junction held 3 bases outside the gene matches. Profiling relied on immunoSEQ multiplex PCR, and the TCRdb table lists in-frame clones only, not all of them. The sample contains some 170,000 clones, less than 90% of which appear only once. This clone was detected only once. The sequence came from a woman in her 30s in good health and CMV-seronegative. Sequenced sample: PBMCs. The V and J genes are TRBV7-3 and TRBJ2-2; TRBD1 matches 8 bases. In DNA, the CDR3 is TGTGCCAGCAGCTTATACGGGACAGGGAACACCGGGGAGCTGTTTTTT. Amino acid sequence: CASSLYGTGNTGELFF.